The next 13 T cell receptor beta chains were all read from a single sample in a study of blood T cell repertoires in COVID-19. TCRdb keeps only in-frame clones here, not all; method: immunoSEQ multiplex PCR. The sample lists some 240,000 clones, more than 65% occurring once. The sample taken for sequencing was peripheral blood. The receptors were gathered from a man between 45 and 60 years old with active or convalescent COVID-19.

The chain employs TRBV5-1 and TRBJ2-1; weak D call: TRBD1 (6 bases). V was clipped by 4 bases and J by 5 bases, with 13 bases between them. Germline V gene sequence: CDR1 SGHRS, CDR2 YFSETQ. This CDR3 spans 14 amino acids. The CDR3: CASSGMGADNEQFF. DNA for the CDR3: TGCGCCAGCAGCGGGATGGGGGCCGACAATGAGCAGTTCTTC.

This clone was observed a single time. V gene TRBV6-5 combines with J gene TRBJ2-7; 12 nucleotides line up with TRBD1. Germline V gene data show CDR1 as MNHEY and CDR2 as SVGAGI. After removal of 4 bases from V and 9 bases from J, the junction contained 10 bases not matched to a gene. The CDR3 contains 15 residues. CDR3 in amino acids: CASSSTSGTGGVQYV. CDR3 DNA: TGTGCCAGCAGTTCTACTTCCGGGACAGGGGGCGTGCAGTACGTC.

The chain is built from TRBV4-2 and TRBJ2-5, with D unresolved. The germline V and J ends were trimmed by 1 base and 7 bases, with 7 bases remaining between them. The CDR3 totals 12 residues. The germline gives CDR1 LGHNA, CDR2 YNFKEQ. CDR3 nucleotide sequence: TGTGCCAGCAGCCAAGTTTCCGGGACCCAGTACTTC. Translating gives CASSQVSGTQYF.

V usage is TRBV19 and J usage is TRBJ2-1; maybe TRBD1 (6 bases). The CDR3 has 15 amino acids. V shed 9 bases and J shed 0 bases, with 15 bases lying between them. Germline V gives CDR1 LNHDA, CDR2 SQIVND (reference sequence). In nucleotides, the CDR3 is TGTGCCAGCGATATTGGGGGCACCTCCTACAATGAGCAGTTCTTC. This gives the protein CASDIGGTSYNEQFF.

The chain employs TRBV7-2 and TRBJ1-2; 7 bases agree with TRBD1. V was pared by 7 bases and J by 2 bases, with 10 bases of the junction left unmatched. The germline CDR1 and CDR2 sequences are SGHTA and FQGNSA. The CDR3 is made up of 15 amino acids. CDR3 bases: TGTGCCAGCACTCAGTGGGGCAGGGGGAACTATGGCTACACCTTC. Encoded protein: CASTQWGRGNYGYTF.

V gene TRBV29-1 combines with J gene TRBJ2-1, with TRBD1 as a possible D gene (6 bases). Trimming pared 7 bases from V and 9 bases from J, leaving 19 bases between. The length of the CDR3 is 13 residues. From germline, CDR1 is SQVTM and CDR2 ANQGSEA. CDR3 in amino acids: CSARGRDKVEQFF. DNA for the CDR3: TGCAGCGCCCGAGGCCGGGACAAGGTTGAGCAGTTCTTC.

J is TRBJ2-6 and V is TRBV4-3; no firm D call. Between the trimmed V and J ends, which lost 0 bases and 0 bases, there was a span of 12 bases. The germline gives CDR1 LGHNA, CDR2 YSLEER. This CDR3 is 18 amino acids long. In DNA, the CDR3 is TGCGCCAGCAGCCAAGACCCTCTAGACCCCTCTGGGGCCAACGTCCTGACTTTC. This gives the protein CASSQDPLDPSGANVLTF.

The chain recombines TRBV6-5 with TRBJ1-4; 9 bases map to TRBD1. J gave up 5 bases and V 6 bases, and 7 bases lay outside the gene matches. CDR3 size: 15 residues. The germline CDR1 and CDR2 sequences are MNHEY and SVGAGI. The CDR3 DNA reads as TGTGCCAGCAGGTCTCACAGGGGGCTGAATGAAAAACTGTTTTTT. This translates into CASRSHRGLNEKLFF.

The rearrangement joins TRBV3-1 (or the pseudogene TRBV3-2) to TRBJ2-4, with 7 bases identical to TRBD1. The CDR3 has 17 amino acids. CDR1 is LGHDT, CDR2 YNNKEL, per germline (reference sequence). The V gene end was trimmed by 4 bases and the J gene end by 2 bases; junction bases not matched to a gene: 11. CDR3 bases: TGTGCCAGCAGCCCACCCGAGACAGGGAAGTCCAAAAACATTCAGTACTTC. Amino acids: CASSPPETGKSKNIQYF.

The V gene is TRBV27, the J gene TRBJ1-6, with 7 bases identical to TRBD1. Germline V gene data show CDR1 as MNHEY and CDR2 as SMNVEV (reference sequence). V was pared by 5 bases and J by 0 bases, with 1 base of the junction left unmatched. This CDR3 region has 15 residues. The CDR3 DNA reads TGTGCCAGCAGTCAGGGGGGCTCCTATAATTCACCCCTCCACTTT. It yields the protein CASSQGGSYNSPLHF.

This chain uses TRBV27 with TRBJ1-4, with D hard to call. The CDR3 loop spans 15 amino acids. CDR1 is MNHEY and CDR2 is SMNVEV in the germline V gene (reference sequence). V was shortened by 4 bases and J by 8 bases, with 17 bases between the two germline ends. CDR3 amino acids: CASSSSTLPREKLFF. In DNA form, the CDR3 reads TGTGCCAGCAGTTCCTCGACACTCCCAAGGGAAAAACTGTTTTTT.

The rearrangement uses TRBV28 and TRBJ2-1; the D gene is possibly TRBD1 (6 bases). Germline lookup yields CDR1 MDHEN and CDR2 SYDVKM. V was pared by 5 bases and J by 6 bases, with 17 bases between. The CDR3 consists of 15 residues. CDR3 region: CASSPQWGRGNEQFF. In nucleotides, the CDR3 is TGTGCCAGCAGTCCACAGTGGGGGCGAGGCAATGAGCAGTTCTTC. Together with reference TRBV28 and TRBJ2-1, the CDR3 gives the full variable domain: DVKVTQSSRYLVKRTGEKVFLECVQDMDHENMFWYRQDPGLGLRLIYFSYDVKMKEKGDIPEGYSVSREKKERFSLILESASTNQTSMYLCASSPQWGRGNEQFFGPGTRLTVL.

V gene TRBV2 combines with J gene TRBJ1-2, with 9 positions matching TRBD1. The CDR3 covers 12 residues. V lost 6 bases to trimming and J lost 8 bases; unmatched junction nucleotides: 4. Per germline, CDR1 SNHLY and CDR2 FYNNEI. The CDR3 DNA reads as TGTGCCAGCAGCGGGACAGGGAAGGGCTACACCTTC. This gives the protein CASSGTGKGYTF.